These 9 T cell receptor beta chains share one sample of origin, sequenced in a study of T cells in women clearing cervical HPV infection. Only in-frame clones appear in the TCRdb table, and some are missing; sequencing was by immunoSEQ multiplex PCR. The listing records 20,000 to 30,000 clones. Sequences were obtained from blood buffy coat. These receptors were taken from a woman aged 18-70 years with a cervical HPV16 infection that either progressed to CIN3+ or cleared (not recorded which).

Turning to this clone: The read ends 3 residues shy of where the CDR3 ends; the end is completed using the germline J gene. The chain uses TRBV5-1 and TRBJ2-5, with 11 bases fitting TRBD2. Germline assignment: CDR1 SGHRS and CDR2 YFSETQ. V lost 1 base to trimming and J lost 4 bases; unmatched junction nucleotides: 9. The CDR3 loop spans 17 amino acids. The CDR3 region is CASSLIPSGRYGETQYF. The sequenced part of the CDR3 DNA is TGCGCCAGCAGCTTGATTCCTAGCGGGAGGTACGGAGAGACC.

Points on this clone: The read terminates 3 residues ahead of where the CDR3 ends, so the germline J gene completes it. The J gene is TRBJ2-2, the V gene TRBV19; D may be TRBD2 (5 bases). From germline, CDR1 is LNHDA and CDR2 SQIVND (reference sequence). This CDR3 has 13 amino acids. The CDR3 loop reads CASMPRGDEKLFF. CDR3 bases read: TGTGCCAGTATGCCCCGGGGTGATGAAAAG.

As for this clone: The CDR3 goes on 3 residues after the read ends, and that part is filled in from the germline J gene. This chain uses TRBV18 with TRBJ1-2; perhaps TRBD1 as D (6 bases). Germline-derived CDR1 and CDR2 are KGHSH and LQKENI. This CDR3 has 16 amino acids. The V end lost 4 bases, the J end lost 1 base, and 16 bases lay between the germline ends. Here the CDR3 reads CASSRPLRGSNYGYTF. Incomplete CDR3 DNA: TGTGCCAGCTCACGCCCATTGAGGGGGAGTAACTATGGC.

As concerns this clone: The sequence runs out 3 residues before the end of the CDR3; the remainder is reconstructed from the germline J gene. The chain uses TRBV7-2 and TRBJ2-4; 10 nucleotides line up with TRBD1. This CDR3 has 15 residues. CDR1 and CDR2 (germline): SGHTA, FQGNSA. V shed 5 bases, J shed 7 bases, and the junction held 8 bases outside the gene matches. CDR3 region: CASSRTADRGNIQYF. Incomplete CDR3 DNA: TGTGCCAGCAGCCGAACCGCGGACAGGGGGAACATT.

About this clone itself: The CDR3 end lies 3 residues beyond the end of the read and is filled in from the germline J gene. The chain links TRBV20-1 to TRBJ2-7; D is perhaps TRBD2 (7 bases). CDR3 size: 15 residues. The germline V and J ends were trimmed by 6 bases and 4 bases, with 22 bases remaining between them. Germline V gives CDR1 DFQATT, CDR2 SNEGSKA (reference sequence). This CDR3 is CSAGGTAGAQYEQYF. Incomplete CDR3 DNA: TGCAGTGCAGGAGGTACGGCGGGGGCACAGTACGAG.

A word on this clone: The read gets to within 3 residues of the CDR3 end, and the germline J gene fills in the rest. The J gene is TRBJ1-6, the V gene TRBV13; D gene uncertain. V was clipped by 2 bases and J by 8 bases, with 13 bases between them. The germline gives CDR1 PRHDT, CDR2 FYEKMQ (reference sequence). There are 15 residues in the CDR3. CDR3 sequence reads: CASSLRLLVDSPLHF. CDR3 DNA, as far as it was read: TGTGCCAGCAGCTTACGACTCCTAGTGGATTCACCC.

A word on this clone: The observed sequence ends 3 residues before the CDR3 terminus, with the missing tail filled in from the germline J gene. The gene calls are TRBV19 and TRBJ2-5; the match to TRBD2 covers 15 bases. Germline V CDR1 and CDR2: LNHDA, SQIVND (reference sequence). This CDR3 has 18 residues. Losses at the gene ends were 5 bases for V and 1 base for J; bases not matched to a gene: 8. The CDR3 reads CASSVGLAGGPSQETQYF. Incomplete CDR3 DNA: TGTGCCAGTAGTGTAGGACTAGCGGGAGGGCCGTCCCAAGAGACC.

The CDR3 region is CASSLERTSGEETQYF. The DNA read from the CDR3 is TGTGCCAGCAGCTTAGAGCGGACTAGCGGGGAGGAGACG. The chain is built from TRBV7-6 and TRBJ2-3, with 12 nucleotides matching TRBD2. The read terminates 3 residues ahead of where the CDR3 ends, so the germline J gene completes it. Germline-derived CDR1 and CDR2 are SGHVS and FNYEAQ. The CDR3 is 16 residues long. Together with reference TRBV7-6 and TRBJ2-3, the CDR3 gives the full variable domain: GAGVSQSPRYKVTKRGQDVALRCDPISGHVSLYWYRQALGQGPEFLTYFNYEAQQDKSGLPNDRFSAERPEGSISTLTIQRTEQRDSAMYRCASSLERTSGEETQYFGPGTRLTVL.

In the case of this clone: The CDR3 is cut off 3 residues early in the read; its end comes from the germline J gene. V gene TRBV20-1 combines with J gene TRBJ1-5; D possibly corresponds to TRBD1 (5 bases). Deletions cut 5 bases from V and 1 base from J, with 9 bases between. The germline V gene encodes CDR1 DFQATT and CDR2 SNEGSKA (reference sequence). The CDR3 loop spans 13 amino acids. The CDR3 sequence: CSAQGLSNQPQHF. The part of the CDR3 DNA that was read is TGCAGTGCTCAGGGACTGAGCAATCAGCCC.